These 12 T cell receptor beta chains originate from one sample sequenced in a study of blood T cells in healthy people across ages. A second PCR of about 7 to 12 cycles used a sample-barcoded 5' primer and a J-beta primer mix. TCRdb reanalysed the 5' RACE reads using MiXCR and keeps one entry per CDR3 protein. In the table there are about 1.6 million distinct CDR3 sequences, roughly 30% of which are singletons. The sequenced sample consisted of blood. The origin of the receptors is a woman aged 25 to 39 in good health.

The chain couples TRBV7-8 to TRBJ2-5; 7 bases agree with TRBD1. The germline gives CDR1 SGHVS, CDR2 FQNEAQ. V lost 2 bases and J lost 1; bases outside the gene matches: 4. This CDR3 has 15 residues. CDR3 residues: CASSLLGQVQETQYF. CDR3 in DNA: TGTGCCAGCAGCTTACTTGGACAGGTCCAAGAGACCCAGTACTTC.

This clonotype has a handful of counts. The genes are TRBV5-6 and TRBJ2-1; possible D gene TRBD1, 5 bases. Germline V gene sequence: CDR1 SGHDT, CDR2 YYEEEE. Trimming stripped 0 bases from V and 11 bases from J, with 12 bases between. This CDR3 spans 13 amino acids. CDR3 amino acids: CASSLVLGPQQFF. CDR3 coding DNA: TGTGCCAGCAGCTTGGTACTGGGGCCCCAGCAGTTCTTC.

There are a few counts of this clonotype. One end of the junction fails to match germline, which may point to a read error. The CDR3 DNA follows: TGCAGTGCCAGAGTAATACAGGGGATCGGTGGCTACACCTTC. It specifies CSARVIQGIGGYTF. The chain employs TRBV20-1 and TRBJ1-2, with 7 bases lining up with TRBD1. CDR1 and CDR2 (germline): DFQATT, SNEGSKA (reference sequence). The CDR3 loop spans 14 amino acids.

The rearrangement joins TRBV5-1 to TRBJ2-7, with 9 bases lining up with TRBD1. This CDR3 region has 14 residues. Germline CDR1 SGHRS, CDR2 YFSETQ. Trimming removed 3 bases from V and 4 bases from J; junction bases left unmatched: 5. The DNA for the CDR3 is TGCGCCAGCAGCTACGGGACAGGGCTATACGAGCAGTACTTC. This translates into CASSYGTGLYEQYF.

This chain connects TRBV27 to TRBJ1-2; D is perhaps TRBD1 (6 bases). CDR1 and CDR2 from the germline V gene are MNHEY and SMNVEV (reference sequence). V was shortened by 4 bases and J by 1 base, with 19 bases between the two germline ends. This CDR3 has 17 amino acids. The CDR3 coding sequence is TGTGCCAGCAGTTCCGGGCCAAAAAGGACAGATAACTATGGCTACACCTTC. This gives the protein CASSSGPKRTDNYGYTF.

The chain is built from TRBV11-2 and TRBJ2-7; 7 bases are a match to TRBD1. Per the germline V gene, CDR1 is SGHAT and CDR2 is FQNNGV. The CDR3 is 15 amino acids. V shed 5 bases and J 2 bases; nucleotides not matched to a gene: 9. CDR3: CASSGRTGLTYEQYF. The CDR3 DNA reads as TGTGCCAGCAGCGGCCGGACAGGATTAACCTACGAGCAGTACTTC.

This clonotype was counted a few times. V is TRBV4-1 and J is TRBJ1-1; D gene ambiguous. In germline, CDR1 is MGHRA, CDR2 YSYEKL. The CDR3 contains 15 residues. V lost 5 bases to trimming and J lost 1 base, with 14 bases between them. Written as DNA, the CDR3 is TGCGCCAGCAGCTTACACGAGGGAGCGAACACTGAAGCTTTCTTT. Its translation: CASSLHEGANTEAFF.

The CDR3 DNA is TGTGCCAGCAGCTCCCCACTGGGTATGGGACTAGCGGAGGGGCCGGATACGCAGTATTTT. It codes for CASSSPLGMGLAEGPDTQYF. This rearrangement joins TRBV11-2 to TRBJ2-3; 11 nucleotides line up with TRBD2. The ends lost 4 bases at V and 6 bases at J; junction bases unmatched: 21. This CDR3 contains 20 residues. Germline V lookup: CDR1 SGHAT, CDR2 FQNNGV.

This clonotype was detected only a few times. This CDR3 reads CASSKRGANEQFF. CDR3 coding DNA: TGTGCCAGCAGTAAGCGGGGGGCAAATGAGCAGTTCTTC. V gene TRBV6-4 combines with J gene TRBJ2-1; 9 bases are a match to TRBD2. The CDR3 covers 13 residues. Germline CDR1 is MRHNA and CDR2 is SNTAGT. J lost 7 bases, V lost 5 bases, and 3 bases had no gene match.

The V gene is TRBV6-2 or TRBV6-3, the J gene TRBJ1-5, with D uncertain. V lost 8 bases, J lost 0 bases, and 20 bases lay in between. There are 17 residues in the CDR3. Per germline, CDR1 MNHEY and CDR2 SVGEGT. CDR3 nucleotide sequence: TGTGCCAGCCGAAACAAGTGGTACGGATATAGCAATCAGCCCCAGCATTTT. This gives the protein CASRNKWYGYSNQPQHF.

The chain carries TRBV11-1 and TRBJ2-3, with no clear D. Germline values: CDR1 SGHAT, CDR2 FQDESV (reference sequence). V lost 6 bases, J lost 6 bases, and 16 bases lay in between. The CDR3 loop spans 14 amino acids. The CDR3 loop reads CASRKDTVRDTQYF. The CDR3 DNA reads TGTGCCAGCAGGAAAGACACCGTCCGGGATACGCAGTATTTT.

In nucleotides, the CDR3 is TGTGCCTGGAGGGATATGGGACAGCATTTGCAGCAGTTCTTC. It yields the protein CAWRDMGQHLQQFF. V is TRBV30 and J is TRBJ2-1, with TRBD1 matching over 7 bases. The V segment lost 3 bases and the J segment 11 bases; nucleotides outside the gene matches: 13. Germline V gives CDR1 GTSNPN, CDR2 SVGIG (reference sequence). This CDR3 has 14 residues.